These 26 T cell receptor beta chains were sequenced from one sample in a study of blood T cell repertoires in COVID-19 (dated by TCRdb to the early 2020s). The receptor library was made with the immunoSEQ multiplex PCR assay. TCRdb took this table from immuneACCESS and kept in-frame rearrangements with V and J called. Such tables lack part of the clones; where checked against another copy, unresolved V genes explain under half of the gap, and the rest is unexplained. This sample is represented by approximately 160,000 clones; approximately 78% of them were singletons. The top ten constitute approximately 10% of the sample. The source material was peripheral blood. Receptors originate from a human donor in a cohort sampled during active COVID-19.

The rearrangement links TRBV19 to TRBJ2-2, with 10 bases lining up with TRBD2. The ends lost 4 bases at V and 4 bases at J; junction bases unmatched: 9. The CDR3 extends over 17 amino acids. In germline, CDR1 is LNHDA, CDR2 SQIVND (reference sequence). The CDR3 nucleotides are TGTGCCAGTAGTAGACCGGGACTAGCGACCATCACCGGGGAGCTGTTTTTT. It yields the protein CASSRPGLATITGELFF.

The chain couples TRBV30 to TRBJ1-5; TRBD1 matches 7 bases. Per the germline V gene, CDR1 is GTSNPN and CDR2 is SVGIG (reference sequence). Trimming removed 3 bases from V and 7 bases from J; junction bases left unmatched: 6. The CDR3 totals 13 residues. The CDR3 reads CAWSQGEGQPQHF. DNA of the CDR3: TGTGCCTGGAGCCAGGGGGAAGGACAGCCCCAGCATTTT.

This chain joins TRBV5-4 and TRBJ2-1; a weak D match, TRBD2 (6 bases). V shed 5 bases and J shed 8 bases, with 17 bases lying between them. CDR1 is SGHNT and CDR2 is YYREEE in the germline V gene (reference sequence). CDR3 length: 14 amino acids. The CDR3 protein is CASRGGRLFDEQFF. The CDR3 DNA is TGTGCCAGCAGGGGGGGTCGGCTTTTCGATGAGCAGTTCTTC.

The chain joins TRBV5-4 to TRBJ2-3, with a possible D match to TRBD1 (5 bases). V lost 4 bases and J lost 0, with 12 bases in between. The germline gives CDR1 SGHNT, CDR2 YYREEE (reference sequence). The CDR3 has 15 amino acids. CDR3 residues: CASSLQQVSTDTQYF. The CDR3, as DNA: TGTGCCAGCAGCCTTCAACAGGTTAGCACAGATACGCAGTATTTT.

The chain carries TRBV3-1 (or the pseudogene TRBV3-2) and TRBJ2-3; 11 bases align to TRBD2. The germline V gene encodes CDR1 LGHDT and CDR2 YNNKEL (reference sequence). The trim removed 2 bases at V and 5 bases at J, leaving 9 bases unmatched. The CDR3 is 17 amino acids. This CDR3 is CASSQNPLAGGRDTQYF. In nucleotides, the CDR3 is TGTGCCAGCAGCCAAAATCCCCTAGCGGGGGGAAGAGATACGCAGTATTTT.

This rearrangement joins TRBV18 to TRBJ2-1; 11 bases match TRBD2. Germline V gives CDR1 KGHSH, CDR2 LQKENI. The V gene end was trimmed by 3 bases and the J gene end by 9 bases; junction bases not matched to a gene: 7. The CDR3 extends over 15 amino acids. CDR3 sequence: CASSPTSGSGGEQFF. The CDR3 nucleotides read TGTGCCAGCTCACCTACTAGCGGGAGCGGAGGTGAGCAGTTCTTC.

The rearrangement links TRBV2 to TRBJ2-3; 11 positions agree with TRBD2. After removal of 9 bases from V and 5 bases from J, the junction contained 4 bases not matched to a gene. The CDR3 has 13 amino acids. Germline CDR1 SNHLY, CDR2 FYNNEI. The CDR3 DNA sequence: TGTGCCAGTAGCGGGGGGGCGATAGATACGCAGTATTTT. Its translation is CASSGGAIDTQYF.

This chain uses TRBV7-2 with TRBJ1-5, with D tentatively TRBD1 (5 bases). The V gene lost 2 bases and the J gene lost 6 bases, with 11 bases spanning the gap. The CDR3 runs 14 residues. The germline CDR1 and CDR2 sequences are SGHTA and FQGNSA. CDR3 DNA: TGTGCCAGCAGCTTATATTCAGGGATTCAGCCCCAGCATTTT. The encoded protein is CASSLYSGIQPQHF.

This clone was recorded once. DNA for the CDR3: TGTGCCAGCAGCAAAGACCTGTCGGGAGGGCCTTGGGATGAGCAGTTCTTC. As protein: CASSKDLSGGPWDEQFF. The rearrangement links TRBV21-1 to TRBJ2-1; TRBD2 is the table's D call, not checked against the DNA. TRBV21-1 is deemed a pseudogene. CDR3 length: 17 amino acids.

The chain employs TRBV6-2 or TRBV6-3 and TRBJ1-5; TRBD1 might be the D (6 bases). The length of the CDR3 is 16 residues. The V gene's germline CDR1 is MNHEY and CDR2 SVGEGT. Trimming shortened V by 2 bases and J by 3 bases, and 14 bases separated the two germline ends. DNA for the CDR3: TGTGCCAGCAGTTACGGGGCAGGGGCCGACAATCAGCCCCAGCATTTT. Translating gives CASSYGAGADNQPQHF.

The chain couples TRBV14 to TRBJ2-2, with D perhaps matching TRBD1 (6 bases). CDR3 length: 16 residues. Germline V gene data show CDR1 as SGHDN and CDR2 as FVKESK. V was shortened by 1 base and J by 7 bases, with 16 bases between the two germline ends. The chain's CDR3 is CASSQVRQGRGGELFF. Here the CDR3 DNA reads TGTGCCAGCAGCCAAGTCCGGCAGGGGCGCGGCGGGGAGCTGTTTTTT.

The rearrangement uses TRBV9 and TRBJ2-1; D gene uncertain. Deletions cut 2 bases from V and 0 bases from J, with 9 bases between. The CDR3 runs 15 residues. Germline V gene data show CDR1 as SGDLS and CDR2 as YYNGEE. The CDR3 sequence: CASSVKVSSYNEQFF. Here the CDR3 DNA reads TGTGCCAGCAGCGTGAAAGTCAGCTCCTACAATGAGCAGTTCTTC.

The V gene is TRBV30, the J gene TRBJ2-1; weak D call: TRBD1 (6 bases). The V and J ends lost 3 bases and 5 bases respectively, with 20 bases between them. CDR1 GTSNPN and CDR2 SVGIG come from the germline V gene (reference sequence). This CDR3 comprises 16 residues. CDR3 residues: CAWSPLVGGLDNEQFF. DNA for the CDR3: TGTGCCTGGAGCCCTCTCGTTGGGGGCCTGGACAATGAGCAGTTCTTC.

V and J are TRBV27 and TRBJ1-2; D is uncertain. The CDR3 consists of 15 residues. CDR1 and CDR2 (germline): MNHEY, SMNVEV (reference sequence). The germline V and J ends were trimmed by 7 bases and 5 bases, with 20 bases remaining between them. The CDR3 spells CASTSTREQGYGYTF. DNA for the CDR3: TGTGCCAGCACTTCAACCCGGGAGCAAGGGTATGGCTACACCTTC.

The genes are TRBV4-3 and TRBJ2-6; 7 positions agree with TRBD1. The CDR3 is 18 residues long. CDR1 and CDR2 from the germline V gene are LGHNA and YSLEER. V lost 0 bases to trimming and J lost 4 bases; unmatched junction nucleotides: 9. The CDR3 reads CASSQDRIGGAGANVLTF. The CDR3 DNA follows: TGCGCCAGCAGCCAAGATCGAATAGGGGGCGCCGGGGCCAACGTCCTGACTTTC.

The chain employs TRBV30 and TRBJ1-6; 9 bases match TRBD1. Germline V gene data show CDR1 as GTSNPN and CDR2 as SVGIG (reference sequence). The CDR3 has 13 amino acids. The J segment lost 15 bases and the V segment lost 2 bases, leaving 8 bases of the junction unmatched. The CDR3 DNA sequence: TGTGCCTGGAGTTGGGACAGGGAACGGGACCTCCACTTT. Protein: CAWSWDRERDLHF.

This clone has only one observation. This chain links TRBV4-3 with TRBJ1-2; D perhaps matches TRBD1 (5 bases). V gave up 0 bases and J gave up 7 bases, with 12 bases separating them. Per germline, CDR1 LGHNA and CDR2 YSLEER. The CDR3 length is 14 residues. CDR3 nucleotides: TGCGCCAGCAGCCAAGAGGAGGGGTATGGTGGCTACACCTTC. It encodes CASSQEEGYGGYTF.

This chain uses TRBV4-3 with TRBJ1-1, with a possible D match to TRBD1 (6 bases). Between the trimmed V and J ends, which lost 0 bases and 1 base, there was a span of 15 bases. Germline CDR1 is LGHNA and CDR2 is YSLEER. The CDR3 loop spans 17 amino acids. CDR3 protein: CASSQDGQGWGNTEAFF. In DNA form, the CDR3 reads TGCGCCAGCAGCCAAGATGGCCAGGGGTGGGGGAACACTGAAGCTTTCTTT.

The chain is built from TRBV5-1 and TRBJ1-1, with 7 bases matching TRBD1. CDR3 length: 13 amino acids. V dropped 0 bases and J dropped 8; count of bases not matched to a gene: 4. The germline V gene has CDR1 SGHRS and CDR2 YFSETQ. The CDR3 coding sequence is TGCGCCAGCAGCTTGGGGTTGGGACAGGAAGCTTTCTTT. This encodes CASSLGLGQEAFF.

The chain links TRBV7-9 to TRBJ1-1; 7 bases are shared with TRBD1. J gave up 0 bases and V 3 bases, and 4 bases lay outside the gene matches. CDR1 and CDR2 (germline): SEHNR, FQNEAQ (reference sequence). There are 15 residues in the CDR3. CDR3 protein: CASSLGQNMNTEAFF. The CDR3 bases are TGTGCCAGCAGCTTGGGACAGAACATGAACACTGAAGCTTTCTTT.

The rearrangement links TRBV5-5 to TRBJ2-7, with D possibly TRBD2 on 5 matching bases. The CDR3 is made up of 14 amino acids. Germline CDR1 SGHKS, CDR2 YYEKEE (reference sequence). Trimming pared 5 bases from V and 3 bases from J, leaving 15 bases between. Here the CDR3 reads CASRDYRGVYEQYF. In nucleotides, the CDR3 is TGTGCCAGCAGAGACTATCGAGGTGTCTACGAGCAGTACTTC.

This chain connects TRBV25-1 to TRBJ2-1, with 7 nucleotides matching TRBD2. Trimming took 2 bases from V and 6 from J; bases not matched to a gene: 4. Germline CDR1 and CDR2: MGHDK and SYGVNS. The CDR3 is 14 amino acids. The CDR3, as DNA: TGTGCCAGCAGTGAACTTGGGGAGGGCAATGAGCAGTTCTTC. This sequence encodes CASSELGEGNEQFF.

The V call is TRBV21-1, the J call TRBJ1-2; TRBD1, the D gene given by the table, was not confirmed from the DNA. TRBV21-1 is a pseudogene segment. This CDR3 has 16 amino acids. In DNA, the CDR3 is TGTGCCAGCACCTCACGTGACAGGGCAAAACGCTATGGCTACACCTTC. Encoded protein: CASTSRDRAKRYGYTF.

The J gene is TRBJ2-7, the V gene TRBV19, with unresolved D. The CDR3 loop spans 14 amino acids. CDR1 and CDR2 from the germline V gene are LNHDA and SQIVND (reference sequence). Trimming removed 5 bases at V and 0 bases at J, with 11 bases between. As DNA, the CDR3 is TGTGCCAGTAGTCGAACACGAGGCTCCTACGAGCAGTACTTC. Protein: CASSRTRGSYEQYF.

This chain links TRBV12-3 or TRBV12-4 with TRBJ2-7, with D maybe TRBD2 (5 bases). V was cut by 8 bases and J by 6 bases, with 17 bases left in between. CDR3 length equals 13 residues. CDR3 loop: CASRARAVVEQYF. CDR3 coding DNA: TGTGCCAGCCGGGCGCGGGCTGTCGTCGAGCAGTACTTC.

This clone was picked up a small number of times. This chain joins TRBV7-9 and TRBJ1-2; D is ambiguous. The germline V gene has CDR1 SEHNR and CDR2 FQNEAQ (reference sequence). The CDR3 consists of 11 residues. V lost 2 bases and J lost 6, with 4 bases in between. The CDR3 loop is CASSLTDGYTF. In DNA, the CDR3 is TGTGCCAGCAGCTTAACAGATGGCTACACCTTC.